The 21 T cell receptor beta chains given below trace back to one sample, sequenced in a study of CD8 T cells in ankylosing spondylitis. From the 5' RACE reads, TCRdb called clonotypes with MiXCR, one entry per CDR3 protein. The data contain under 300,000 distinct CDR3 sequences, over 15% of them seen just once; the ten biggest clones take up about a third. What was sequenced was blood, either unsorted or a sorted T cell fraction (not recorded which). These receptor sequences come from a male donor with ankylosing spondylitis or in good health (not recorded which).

The CDR3 sequence is CASSQVESDYEQYF. The CDR3 region has the DNA TGCGCCAGCAGCCAAGTGGAGTCAGACTACGAGCAGTACTTC. The chain joins TRBV4-1 to TRBJ2-7; D gene unclear. Germline lookup yields CDR1 MGHRA and CDR2 YSYEKL. Trimming took 1 base from V and 3 from J, leaving 10 bases between them. The CDR3 is 14 residues long.

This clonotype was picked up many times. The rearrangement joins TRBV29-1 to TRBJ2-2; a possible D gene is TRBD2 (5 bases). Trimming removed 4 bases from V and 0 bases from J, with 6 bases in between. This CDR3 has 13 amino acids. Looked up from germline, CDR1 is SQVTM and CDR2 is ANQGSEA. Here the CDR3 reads CSVAGANTGELFF. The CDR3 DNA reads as TGCAGCGTTGCCGGGGCGAACACCGGGGAGCTGTTTTTT.

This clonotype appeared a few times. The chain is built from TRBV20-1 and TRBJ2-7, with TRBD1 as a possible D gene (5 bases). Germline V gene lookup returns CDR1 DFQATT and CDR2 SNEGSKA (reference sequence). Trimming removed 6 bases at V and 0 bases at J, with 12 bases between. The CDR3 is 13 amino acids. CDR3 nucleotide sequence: TGCAGTGCCCAGGGTTCCAACTCCTACGAGCAGTACTTC. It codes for CSAQGSNSYEQYF.

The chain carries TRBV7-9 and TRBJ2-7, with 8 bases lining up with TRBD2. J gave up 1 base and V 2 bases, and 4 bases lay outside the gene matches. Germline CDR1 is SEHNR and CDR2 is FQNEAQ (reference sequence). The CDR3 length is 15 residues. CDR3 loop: CASSLYGGRSYEQYF. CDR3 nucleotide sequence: TGTGCCAGCAGCTTATACGGCGGGAGGTCCTACGAGCAGTACTTC.

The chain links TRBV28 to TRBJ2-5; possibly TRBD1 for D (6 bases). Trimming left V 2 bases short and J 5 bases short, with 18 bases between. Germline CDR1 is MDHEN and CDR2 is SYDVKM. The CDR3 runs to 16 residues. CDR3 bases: TGTGCCAGCAGTTTAGAGACCAGGGGTGGCGGTGAGACCCAGTACTTC. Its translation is CASSLETRGGGETQYF.

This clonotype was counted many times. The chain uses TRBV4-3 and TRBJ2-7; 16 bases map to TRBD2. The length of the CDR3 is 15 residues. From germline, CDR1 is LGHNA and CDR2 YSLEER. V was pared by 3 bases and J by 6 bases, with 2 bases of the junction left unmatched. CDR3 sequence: CASSQGLAGGGEQYF. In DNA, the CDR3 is TGCGCCAGCAGCCAGGGACTAGCGGGAGGGGGCGAGCAGTACTTC.

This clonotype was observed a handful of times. The CDR3 DNA is TGCGCCAGCAGCCAAGCCCTTGGCGGAACCTACAATGAGCAGTTCTTC. Residues: CASSQALGGTYNEQFF. The gene calls are TRBV4-3 and TRBJ2-1; no clear D gene. Between the trimmed V and J ends, which lost 1 base and 2 bases, there was a span of 12 bases. CDR1 and CDR2 from the germline V gene are LGHNA and YSLEER. The CDR3 is made up of 16 amino acids.

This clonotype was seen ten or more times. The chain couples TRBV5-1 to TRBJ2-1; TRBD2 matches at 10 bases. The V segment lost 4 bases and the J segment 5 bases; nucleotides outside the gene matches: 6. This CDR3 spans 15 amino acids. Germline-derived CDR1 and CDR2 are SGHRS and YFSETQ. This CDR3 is CASSVLGLADNEQFF. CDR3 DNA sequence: TGCGCCAGCAGCGTCCTCGGACTAGCGGACAATGAGCAGTTCTTC.

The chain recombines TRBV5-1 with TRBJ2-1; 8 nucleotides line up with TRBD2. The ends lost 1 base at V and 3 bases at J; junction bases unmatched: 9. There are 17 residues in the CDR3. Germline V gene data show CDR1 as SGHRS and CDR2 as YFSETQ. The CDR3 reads CASSLSRLAPFYNEQFF. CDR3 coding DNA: TGCGCCAGCAGCTTGAGCCGACTAGCGCCGTTCTACAATGAGCAGTTCTTC.

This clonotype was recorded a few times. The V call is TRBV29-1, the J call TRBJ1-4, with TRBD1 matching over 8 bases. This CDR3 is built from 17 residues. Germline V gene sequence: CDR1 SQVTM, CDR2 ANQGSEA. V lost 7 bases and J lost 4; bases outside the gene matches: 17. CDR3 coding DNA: TGCAGCGCCTTTGGCTCCGGGACAGGATCATATAATGAAAAACTGTTTTTT. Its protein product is CSAFGSGTGSYNEKLFF. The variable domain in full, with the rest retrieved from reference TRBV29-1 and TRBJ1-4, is SAVISQKPSRDICQRGTSLTIQCQVDSQVTMMFWYRQQPGQSLTLIATANQGSEATYESGFVIDKFPISRPNLTFSTLTVSNMSPEDSSIYLCSAFGSGTGSYNEKLFFGSGTQLSVL.

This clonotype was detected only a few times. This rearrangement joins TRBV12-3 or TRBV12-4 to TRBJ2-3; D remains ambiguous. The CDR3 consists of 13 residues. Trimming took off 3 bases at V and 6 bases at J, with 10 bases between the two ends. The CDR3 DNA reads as TGTGCCAGCAGTTTGGAACAGAGCGATACGCAGTATTTT. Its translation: CASSLEQSDTQYF.

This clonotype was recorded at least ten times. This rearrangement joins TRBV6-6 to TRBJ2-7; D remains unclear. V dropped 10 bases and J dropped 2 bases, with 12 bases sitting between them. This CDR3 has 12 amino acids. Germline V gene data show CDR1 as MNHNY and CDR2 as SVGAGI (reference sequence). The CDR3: CATVSVAYEQYF. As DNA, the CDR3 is TGTGCCACAGTTTCTGTGGCCTACGAGCAGTACTTC.

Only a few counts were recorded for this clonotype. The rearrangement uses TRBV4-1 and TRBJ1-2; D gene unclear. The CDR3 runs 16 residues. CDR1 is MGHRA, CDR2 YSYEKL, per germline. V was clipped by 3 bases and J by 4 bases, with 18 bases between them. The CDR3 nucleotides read TGCGCCAGCAGCCATGACCCCGAGGGCTCGGCCTATGGCTACACCTTC. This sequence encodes CASSHDPEGSAYGYTF.

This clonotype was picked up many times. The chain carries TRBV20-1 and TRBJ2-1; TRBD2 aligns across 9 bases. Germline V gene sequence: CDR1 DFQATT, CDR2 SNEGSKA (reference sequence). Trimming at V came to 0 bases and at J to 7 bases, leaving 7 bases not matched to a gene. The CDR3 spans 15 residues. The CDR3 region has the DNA TGCAGTGCTAGAGACCTTAGCGGGAGTTCTAATGAGCAGTTCTTC. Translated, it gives CSARDLSGSSNEQFF.

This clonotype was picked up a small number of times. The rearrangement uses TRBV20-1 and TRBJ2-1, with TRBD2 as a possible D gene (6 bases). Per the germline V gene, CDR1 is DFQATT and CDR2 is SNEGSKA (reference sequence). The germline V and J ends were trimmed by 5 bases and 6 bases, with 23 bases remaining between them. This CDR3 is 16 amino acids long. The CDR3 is CSAVAGEVAPANEQFF. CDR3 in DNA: TGCAGTGCTGTAGCTGGGGAGGTGGCTCCGGCCAATGAGCAGTTCTTC.

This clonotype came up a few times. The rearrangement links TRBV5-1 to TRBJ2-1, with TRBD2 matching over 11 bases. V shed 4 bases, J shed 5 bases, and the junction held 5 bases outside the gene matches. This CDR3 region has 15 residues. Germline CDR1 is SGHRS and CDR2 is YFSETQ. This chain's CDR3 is CASSNSGRAHNEQFF. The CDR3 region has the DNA TGCGCCAGCAGCAATAGCGGGAGGGCCCACAATGAGCAGTTCTTC.

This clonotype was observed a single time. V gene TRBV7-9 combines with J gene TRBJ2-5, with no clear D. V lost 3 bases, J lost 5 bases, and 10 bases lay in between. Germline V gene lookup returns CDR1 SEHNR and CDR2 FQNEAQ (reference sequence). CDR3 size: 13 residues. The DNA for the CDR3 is TGTGCCAGCAGCTTCGAGGAATCGGAGACCCAGTACTTC. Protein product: CASSFEESETQYF.

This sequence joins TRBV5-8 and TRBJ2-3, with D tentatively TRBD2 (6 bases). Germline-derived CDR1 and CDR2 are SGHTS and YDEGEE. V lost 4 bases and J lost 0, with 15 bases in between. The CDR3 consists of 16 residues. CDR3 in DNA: TGTGCCAGCAGCGACTGGCGAGGGACTAGCACAGATACGCAGTATTTT. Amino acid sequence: CASSDWRGTSTDTQYF.

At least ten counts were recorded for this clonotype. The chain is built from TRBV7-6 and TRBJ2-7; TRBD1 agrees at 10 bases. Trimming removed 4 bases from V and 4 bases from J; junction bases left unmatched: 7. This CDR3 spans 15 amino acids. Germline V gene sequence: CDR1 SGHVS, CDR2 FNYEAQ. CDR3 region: CASSSQTGGAYEQYF. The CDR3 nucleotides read TGTGCCAGCAGCTCTCAGACAGGGGGCGCGTACGAGCAGTACTTC.

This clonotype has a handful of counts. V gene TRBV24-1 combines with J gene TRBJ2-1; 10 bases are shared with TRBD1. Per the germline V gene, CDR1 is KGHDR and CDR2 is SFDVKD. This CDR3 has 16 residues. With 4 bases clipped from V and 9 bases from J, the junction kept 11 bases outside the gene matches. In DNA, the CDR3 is TGTGCCACCAGTGACAATGTAGGACAGGGGGGCGCTGAGCAGTTCTTC. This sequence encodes CATSDNVGQGGAEQFF.

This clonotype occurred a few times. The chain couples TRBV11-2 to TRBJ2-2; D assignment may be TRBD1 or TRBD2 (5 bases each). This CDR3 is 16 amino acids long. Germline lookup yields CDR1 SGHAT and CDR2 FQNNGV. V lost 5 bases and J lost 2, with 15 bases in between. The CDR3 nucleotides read TGTGCCAGCAGCCGTTTCCGGGACCCAAACACCGGGGAGCTGTTTTTT. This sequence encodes CASSRFRDPNTGELFF.